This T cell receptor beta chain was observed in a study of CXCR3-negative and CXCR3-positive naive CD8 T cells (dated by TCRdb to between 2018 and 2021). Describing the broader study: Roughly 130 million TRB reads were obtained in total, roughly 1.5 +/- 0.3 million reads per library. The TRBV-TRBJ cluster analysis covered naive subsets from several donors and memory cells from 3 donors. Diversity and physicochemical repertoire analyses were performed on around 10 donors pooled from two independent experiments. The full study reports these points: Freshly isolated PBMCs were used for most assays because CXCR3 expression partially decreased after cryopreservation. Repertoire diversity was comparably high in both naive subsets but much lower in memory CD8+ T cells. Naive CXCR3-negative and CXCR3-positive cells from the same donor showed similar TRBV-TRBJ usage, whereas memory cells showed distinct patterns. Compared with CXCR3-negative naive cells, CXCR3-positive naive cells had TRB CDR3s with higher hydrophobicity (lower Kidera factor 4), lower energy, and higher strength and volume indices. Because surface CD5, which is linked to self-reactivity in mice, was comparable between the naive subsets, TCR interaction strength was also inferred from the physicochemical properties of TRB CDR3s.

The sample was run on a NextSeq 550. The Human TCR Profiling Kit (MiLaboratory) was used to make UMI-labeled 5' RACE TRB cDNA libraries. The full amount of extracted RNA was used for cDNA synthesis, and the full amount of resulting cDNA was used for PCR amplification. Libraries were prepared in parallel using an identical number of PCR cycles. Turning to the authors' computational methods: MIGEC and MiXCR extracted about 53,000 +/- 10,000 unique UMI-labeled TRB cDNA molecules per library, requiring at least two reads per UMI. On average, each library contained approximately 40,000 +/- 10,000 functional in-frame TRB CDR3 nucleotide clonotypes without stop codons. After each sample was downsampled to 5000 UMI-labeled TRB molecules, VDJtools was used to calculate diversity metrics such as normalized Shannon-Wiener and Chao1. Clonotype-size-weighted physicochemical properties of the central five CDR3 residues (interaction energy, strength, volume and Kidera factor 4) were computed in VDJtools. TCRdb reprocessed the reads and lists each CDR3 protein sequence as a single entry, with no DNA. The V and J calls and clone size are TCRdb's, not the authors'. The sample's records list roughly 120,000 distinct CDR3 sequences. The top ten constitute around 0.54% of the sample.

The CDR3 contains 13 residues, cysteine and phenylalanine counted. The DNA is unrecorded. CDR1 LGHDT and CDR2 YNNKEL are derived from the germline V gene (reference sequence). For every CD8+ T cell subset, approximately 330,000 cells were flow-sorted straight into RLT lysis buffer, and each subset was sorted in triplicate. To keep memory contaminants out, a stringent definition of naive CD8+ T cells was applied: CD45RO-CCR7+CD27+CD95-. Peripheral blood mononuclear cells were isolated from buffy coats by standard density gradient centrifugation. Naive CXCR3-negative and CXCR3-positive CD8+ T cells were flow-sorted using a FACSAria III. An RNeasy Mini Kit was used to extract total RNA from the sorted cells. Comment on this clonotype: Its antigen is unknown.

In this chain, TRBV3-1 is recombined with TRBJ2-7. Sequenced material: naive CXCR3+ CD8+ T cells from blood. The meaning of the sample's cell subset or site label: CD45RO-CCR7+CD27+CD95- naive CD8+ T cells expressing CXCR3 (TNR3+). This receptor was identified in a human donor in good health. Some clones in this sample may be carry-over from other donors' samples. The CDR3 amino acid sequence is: CASSHSLMFEQYF.